This TCR beta chain was sequenced during a study of cytomegalovirus exposure and HLA in healthy donors. Both 60 Vbeta primers and 13 Jbeta primers went into the PCR. Produced via immunoSEQ multiplex PCR; TCRdb's table is partial and in-frame only. The sample has under 150,000 clones; roughly 67% are singletons. On this clone: This specimen includes other DNA sequences encoding the same CDR3.

Looked up from germline, CDR1 is SGHDT and CDR2 is YYEEEE. Trimming pared 0 bases from V and 10 bases from J, leaving 10 bases between. CDR3 length: 12 amino acids. The source material was PBMCs. The rearrangement joins TRBV5-6 to TRBJ1-1; tentatively, D is TRBD1 (5 bases). The receptor was derived from a man aged 18 to 30 in good health and CMV-seropositive. The CDR3 here is CASSLAAGGAFF. Here the CDR3 DNA reads TGTGCCAGCAGCTTGGCCGCCGGGGGAGCTTTCTTT.